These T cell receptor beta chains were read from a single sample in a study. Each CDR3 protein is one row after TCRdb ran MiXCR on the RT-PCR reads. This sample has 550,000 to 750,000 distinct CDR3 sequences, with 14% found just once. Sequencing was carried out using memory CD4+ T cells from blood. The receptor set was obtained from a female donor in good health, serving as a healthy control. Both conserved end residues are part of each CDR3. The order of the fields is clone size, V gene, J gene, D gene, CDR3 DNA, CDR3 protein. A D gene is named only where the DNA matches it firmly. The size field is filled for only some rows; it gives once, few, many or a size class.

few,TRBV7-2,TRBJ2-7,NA,TGTGCCAGCAGCTTAGGAAGATACGGCGAGCAGTACTTC,CASSLGRYGEQYF
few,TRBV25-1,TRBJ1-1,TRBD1,TGTGCCAGCAGTACAGGGGTGGGCGCTGAAGCTTTCTTT,CASSTGVGAEAFF
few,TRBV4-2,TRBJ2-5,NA,TGTGCCAGCAGCCAAGATCAAGGGCCCCGGCGAGAGACCCAGTACTTC,CASSQDQGPRRETQYF
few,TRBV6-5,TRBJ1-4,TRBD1,TGTGCCAGCAGTGGGGGACAGGGGGGTTGGGAAAAACTGTTTTTT,CASSGGQGGWEKLFF
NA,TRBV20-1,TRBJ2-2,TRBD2,TGCAGTGCTAGAGATCCGGCGGGAGGGTCGGGCGGGGAGCTGTTTTTT,CSARDPAGGSGGELFF
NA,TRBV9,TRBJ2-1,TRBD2,TGTGCCAGCAGCGTAGGTACTAGCGGGGTATATGATGAGCAGTTCTTC,CASSVGTSGVYDEQFF
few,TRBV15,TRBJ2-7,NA,TGTGCCACCAGCAGAGATCACGGGGTCAACGAGCAGTACTTC,CATSRDHGVNEQYF
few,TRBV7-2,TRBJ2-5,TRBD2,TGTGCCAGCAGCGGTAGTTGGGGAGGGTCTGAGACCCAGTACTTC,CASSGSWGGSETQYF
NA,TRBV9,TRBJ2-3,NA,TGTGCCAGCAGCCCCTCGAGAGGCACGCAGTATTTT,CASSPSRGTQYF
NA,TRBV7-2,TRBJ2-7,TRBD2,TGTGCCAGCAGCTTAGTTTCGACTAGCGGGAGGAGCTCCTACGAGCAGTACTTC,CASSLVSTSGRSSYEQYF
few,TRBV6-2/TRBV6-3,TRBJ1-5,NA,TGTGCCAGCAGCGACAATCAGCCCCAGCATTTT,CASSDNQPQHF
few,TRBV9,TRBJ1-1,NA,TGTGCCAGCAGCGTAGGGGCGGGATCGAACACTGAAGCTTTCTTT,CASSVGAGSNTEAFF
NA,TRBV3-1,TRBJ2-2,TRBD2,TGTGCCAGCAGCCAAGATCTGGCTAGCGGGAGAGGGGAGCTGTTTTTT,CASSQDLASGRGELFF
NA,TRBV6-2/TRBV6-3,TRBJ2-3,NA,TGTGCCAGCAGTTACGATACCAAGCAGTATTTT,CASSYDTKQYF
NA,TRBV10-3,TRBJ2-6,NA,TGTGCCATCAGTGAGGGGAATTCTGGGGCCAACGTCCTGACTTTC,CAISEGNSGANVLTF
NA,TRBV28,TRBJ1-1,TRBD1,TGTGCCAGCAGCCAGACAGGGGCTTATGAAGCTTTCTTT,CASSQTGAYEAFF
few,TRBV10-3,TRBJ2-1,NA,TGTGCCATCAGCCCGAGGGCGGCTCCCTACAATGAGCAGTTCTTC,CAISPRAAPYNEQFF